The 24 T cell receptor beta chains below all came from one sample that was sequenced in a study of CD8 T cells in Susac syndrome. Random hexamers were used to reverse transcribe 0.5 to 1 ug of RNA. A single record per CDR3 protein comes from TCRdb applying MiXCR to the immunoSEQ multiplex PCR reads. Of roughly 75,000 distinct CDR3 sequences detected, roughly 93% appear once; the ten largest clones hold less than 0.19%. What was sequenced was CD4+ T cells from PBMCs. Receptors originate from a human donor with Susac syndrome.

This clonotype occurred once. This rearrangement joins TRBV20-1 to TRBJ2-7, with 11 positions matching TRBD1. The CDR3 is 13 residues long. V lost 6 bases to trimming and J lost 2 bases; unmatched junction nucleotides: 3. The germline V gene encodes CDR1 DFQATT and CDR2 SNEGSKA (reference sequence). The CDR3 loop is CSAGTGGPYEQYF. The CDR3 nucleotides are TGCAGTGCAGGGACAGGGGGTCCCTACGAGCAGTACTTC.

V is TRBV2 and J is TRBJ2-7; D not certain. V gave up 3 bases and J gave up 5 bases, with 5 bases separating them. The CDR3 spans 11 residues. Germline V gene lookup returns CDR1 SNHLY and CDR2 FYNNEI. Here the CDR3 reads CASSEADEQYF. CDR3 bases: TGTGCCAGCAGTGAGGCGGACGAGCAGTACTTC.

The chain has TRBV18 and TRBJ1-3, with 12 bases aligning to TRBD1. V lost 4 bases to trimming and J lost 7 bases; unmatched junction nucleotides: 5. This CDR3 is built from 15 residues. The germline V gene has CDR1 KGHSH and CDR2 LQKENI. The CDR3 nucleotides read TGTGCCAGCTCACGCGGGACAGGGGGCGAGAACACCATATATTTT. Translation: CASSRGTGGENTIYF. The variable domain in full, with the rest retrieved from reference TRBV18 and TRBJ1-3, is NAGVMQNPRHLVRRRGQEARLRCSPMKGHSHVYWYRQLPEEGLKFMVYLQKENIIDESGMPKERFSAEFPKEGPSILRIQQVVRGDSAAYFCASSRGTGGENTIYFGEGSWLTVV.

CDR3 loop: CASSQYMGGARGTDTQYF. CDR3 nucleotide sequence: TGCGCCAGCAGCCAATACATGGGGGGGGCGCGGGGCACAGATACGCAGTATTTT. The chain carries TRBV4-3 and TRBJ2-3; D may be TRBD2 (7 bases). The CDR3 totals 18 residues. Germline V gene lookup returns CDR1 LGHNA and CDR2 YSLEER. V lost 2 bases, J lost 1 base, and 19 bases lay in between.

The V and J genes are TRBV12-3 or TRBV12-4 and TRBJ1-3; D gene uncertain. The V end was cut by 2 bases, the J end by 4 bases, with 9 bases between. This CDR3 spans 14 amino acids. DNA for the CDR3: TGTGCCAGCAGTTTAAGGGTCTCAGGAAACACCATATATTTT. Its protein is CASSLRVSGNTIYF.

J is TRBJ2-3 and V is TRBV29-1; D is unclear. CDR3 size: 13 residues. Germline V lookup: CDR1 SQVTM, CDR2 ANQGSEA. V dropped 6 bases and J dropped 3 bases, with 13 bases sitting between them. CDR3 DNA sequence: TGCAGCGTGGCCCATATAAATACAGATACGCAGTATTTT. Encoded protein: CSVAHINTDTQYF.

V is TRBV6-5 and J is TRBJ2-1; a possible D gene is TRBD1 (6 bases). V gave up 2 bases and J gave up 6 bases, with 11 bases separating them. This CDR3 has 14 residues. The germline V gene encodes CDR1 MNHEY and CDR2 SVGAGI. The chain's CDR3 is CASSYKYRVNEQFF. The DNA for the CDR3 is TGTGCCAGCAGTTACAAATACAGGGTCAATGAGCAGTTCTTC.

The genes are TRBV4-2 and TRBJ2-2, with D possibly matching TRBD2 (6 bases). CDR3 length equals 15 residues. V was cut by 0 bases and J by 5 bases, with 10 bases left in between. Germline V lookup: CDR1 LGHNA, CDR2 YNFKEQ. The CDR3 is CASSQDLRGTGELFF. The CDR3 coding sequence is TGTGCCAGCAGCCAAGATCTCCGGGGGACCGGGGAGCTGTTTTTT.

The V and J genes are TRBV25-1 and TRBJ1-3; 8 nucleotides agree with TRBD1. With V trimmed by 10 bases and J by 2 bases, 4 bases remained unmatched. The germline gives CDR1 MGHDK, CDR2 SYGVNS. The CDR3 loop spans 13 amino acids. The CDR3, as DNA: TGTGCCACCCAGGGGGCGCCTGGAAACACCATATATTTT. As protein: CATQGAPGNTIYF.

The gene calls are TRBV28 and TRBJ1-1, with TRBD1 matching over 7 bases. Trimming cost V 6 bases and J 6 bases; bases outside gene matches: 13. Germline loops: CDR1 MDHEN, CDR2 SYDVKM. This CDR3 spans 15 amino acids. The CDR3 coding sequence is TGTGCCAGCAGACCTACACAGGGGAAGGTCTCTGAAGCTTTCTTT. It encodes CASRPTQGKVSEAFF.

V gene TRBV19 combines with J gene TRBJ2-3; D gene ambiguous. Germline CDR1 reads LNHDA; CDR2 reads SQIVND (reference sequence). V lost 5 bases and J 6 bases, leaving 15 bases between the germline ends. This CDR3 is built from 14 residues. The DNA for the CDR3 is TGTGCCAGTAGTCCGACCGCGGCGGCGGATACGCAGTATTTT. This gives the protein CASSPTAAADTQYF. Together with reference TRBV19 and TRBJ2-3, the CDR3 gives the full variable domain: DGGITQSPKYLFRKEGQNVTLSCEQNLNHDAMYWYRQDPGQGLRLIYYSQIVNDFQKGDIAEGYSVSREKKESFPLTVTSAQKNPTAFYLCASSPTAAADTQYFGPGTRLTVL.

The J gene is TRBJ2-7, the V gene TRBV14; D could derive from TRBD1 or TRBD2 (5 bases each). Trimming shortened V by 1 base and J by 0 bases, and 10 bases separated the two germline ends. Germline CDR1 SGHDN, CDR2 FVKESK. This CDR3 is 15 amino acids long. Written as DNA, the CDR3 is TGTGCCAGCAGCCAAGTCGGGACGGGCTCCTACGAGCAGTACTTC. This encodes CASSQVGTGSYEQYF.

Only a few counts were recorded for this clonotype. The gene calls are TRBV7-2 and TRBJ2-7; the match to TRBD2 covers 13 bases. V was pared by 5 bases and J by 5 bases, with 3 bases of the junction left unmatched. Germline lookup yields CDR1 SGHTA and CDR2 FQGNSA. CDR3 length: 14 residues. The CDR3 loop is CASSRTSGGDEQYF. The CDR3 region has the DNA TGTGCCAGCAGCCGGACTAGCGGGGGCGACGAGCAGTACTTC.

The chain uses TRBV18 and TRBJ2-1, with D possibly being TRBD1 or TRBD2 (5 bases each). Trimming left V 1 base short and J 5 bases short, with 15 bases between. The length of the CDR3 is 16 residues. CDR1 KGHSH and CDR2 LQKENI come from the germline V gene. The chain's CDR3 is CASSPRVGTVNNEQFF. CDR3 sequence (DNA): TGTGCCAGCTCACCACGTGTGGGGACCGTTAACAATGAGCAGTTCTTC.

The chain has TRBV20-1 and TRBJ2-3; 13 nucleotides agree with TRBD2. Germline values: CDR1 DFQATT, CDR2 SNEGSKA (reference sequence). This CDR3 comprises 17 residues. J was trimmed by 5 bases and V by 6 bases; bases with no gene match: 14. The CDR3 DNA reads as TGCAGTGCCAACTCTCCCGGGACTAGCGGGGCGGTAGATACGCAGTATTTT. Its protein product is CSANSPGTSGAVDTQYF.

CDR3 nucleotides: TGTGCCAGCAGCACAGGGGCTTATAGCAATCAGCCCCAGCATTTT. Its protein product is CASSTGAYSNQPQHF. This chain connects TRBV6-2 or TRBV6-3 to TRBJ1-5; 7 nucleotides agree with TRBD1. This CDR3 contains 15 residues. Germline trimming cut 6 bases from V and 0 bases from J; bases unmatched to any gene: 5. Germline values: CDR1 MNHEY, CDR2 SVGEGT.

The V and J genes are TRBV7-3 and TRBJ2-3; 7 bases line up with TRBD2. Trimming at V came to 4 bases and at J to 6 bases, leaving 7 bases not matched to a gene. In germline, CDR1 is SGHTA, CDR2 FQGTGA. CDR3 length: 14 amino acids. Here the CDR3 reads CASSSGLVGDTQYF. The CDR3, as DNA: TGTGCCAGCAGCTCCGGACTAGTGGGGGATACGCAGTATTTT.

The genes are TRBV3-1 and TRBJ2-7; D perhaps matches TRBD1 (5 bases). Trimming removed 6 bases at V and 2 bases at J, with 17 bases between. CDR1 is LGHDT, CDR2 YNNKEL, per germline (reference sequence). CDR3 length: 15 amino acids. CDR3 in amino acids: CASSKGFYGPYEQYF. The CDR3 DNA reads TGTGCCAGCAGTAAGGGGTTTTACGGGCCCTACGAGCAGTACTTC.

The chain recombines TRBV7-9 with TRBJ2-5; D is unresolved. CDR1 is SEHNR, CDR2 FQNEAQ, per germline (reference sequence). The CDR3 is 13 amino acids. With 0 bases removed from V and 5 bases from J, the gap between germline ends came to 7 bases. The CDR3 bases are TGTGCCAGCAGCTTAGCGGTCTGGGAGACCCAGTACTTC. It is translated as CASSLAVWETQYF.

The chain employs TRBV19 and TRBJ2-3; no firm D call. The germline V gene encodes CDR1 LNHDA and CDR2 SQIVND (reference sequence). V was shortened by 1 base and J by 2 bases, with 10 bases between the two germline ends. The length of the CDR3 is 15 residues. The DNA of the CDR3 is TGTGCCAGTAGTATAGGCAGCCCTACCACAGATACGCAGTATTTT. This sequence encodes CASSIGSPTTDTQYF.

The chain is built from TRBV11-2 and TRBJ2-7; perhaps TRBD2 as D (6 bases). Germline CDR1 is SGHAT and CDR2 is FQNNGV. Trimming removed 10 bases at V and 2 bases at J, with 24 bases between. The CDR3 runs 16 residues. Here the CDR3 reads CATRLFPGTETYEQYF. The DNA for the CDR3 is TGTGCCACCAGACTTTTCCCCGGGACTGAGACCTACGAGCAGTACTTC.

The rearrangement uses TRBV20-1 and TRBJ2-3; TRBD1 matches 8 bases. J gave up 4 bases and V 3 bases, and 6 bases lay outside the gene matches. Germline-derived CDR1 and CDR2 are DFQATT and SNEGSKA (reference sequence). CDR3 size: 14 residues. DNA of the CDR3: TGCAGTGCTAGTTCCAGGGGGCGAGCAGATACGCAGTATTTT. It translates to CSASSRGRADTQYF.

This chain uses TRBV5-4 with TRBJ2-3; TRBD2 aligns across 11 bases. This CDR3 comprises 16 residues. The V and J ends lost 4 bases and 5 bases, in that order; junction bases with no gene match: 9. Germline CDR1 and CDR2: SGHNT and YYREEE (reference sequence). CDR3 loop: CASSPTSGARGDTQYF. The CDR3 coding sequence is TGTGCCAGCAGCCCGACTAGCGGGGCCCGGGGAGATACGCAGTATTTT.

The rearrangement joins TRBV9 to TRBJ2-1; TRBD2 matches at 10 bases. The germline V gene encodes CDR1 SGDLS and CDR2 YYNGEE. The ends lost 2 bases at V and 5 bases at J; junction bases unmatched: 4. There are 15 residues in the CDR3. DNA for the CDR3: TGTGCCAGCAGCGTCGGACTAGCGGTCGACAATGAGCAGTTCTTC. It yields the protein CASSVGLAVDNEQFF. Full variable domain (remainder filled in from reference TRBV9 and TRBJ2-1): DSGVTQTPKHLITATGQRVTLRCSPRSGDLSVYWYQQSLDQGLQFLIQYYNGEERAKGNILERFSAQQFPDLHSELNLSSLELGDSALYFCASSVGLAVDNEQFFGPGTRLTVL.